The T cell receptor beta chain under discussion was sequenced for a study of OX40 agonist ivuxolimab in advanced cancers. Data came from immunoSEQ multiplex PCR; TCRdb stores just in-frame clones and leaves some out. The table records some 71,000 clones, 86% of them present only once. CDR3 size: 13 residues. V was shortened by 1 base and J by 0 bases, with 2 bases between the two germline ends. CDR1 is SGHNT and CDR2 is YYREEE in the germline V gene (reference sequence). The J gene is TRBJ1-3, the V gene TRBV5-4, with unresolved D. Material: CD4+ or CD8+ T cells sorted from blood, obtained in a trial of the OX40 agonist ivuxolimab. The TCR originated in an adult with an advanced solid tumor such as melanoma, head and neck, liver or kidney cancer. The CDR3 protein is CASSLSSGNTIYF. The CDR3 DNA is TGTGCCAGCAGCTTGAGCTCTGGAAACACCATATATTTT.